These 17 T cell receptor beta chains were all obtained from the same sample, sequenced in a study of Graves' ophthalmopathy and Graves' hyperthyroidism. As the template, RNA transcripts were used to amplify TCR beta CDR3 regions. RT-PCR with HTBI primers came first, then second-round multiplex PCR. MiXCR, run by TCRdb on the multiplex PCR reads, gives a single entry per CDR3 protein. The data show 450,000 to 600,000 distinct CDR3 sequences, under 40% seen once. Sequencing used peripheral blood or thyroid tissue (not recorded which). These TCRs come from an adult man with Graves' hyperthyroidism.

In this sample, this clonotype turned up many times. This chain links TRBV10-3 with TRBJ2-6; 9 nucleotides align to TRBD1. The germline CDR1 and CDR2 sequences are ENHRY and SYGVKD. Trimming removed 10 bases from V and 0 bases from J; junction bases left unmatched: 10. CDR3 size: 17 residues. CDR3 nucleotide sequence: TGTGCCACCGCGGACAGGGGCCCCCTCTCTGGGGCCAACGTCCTGACTTTC. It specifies CATADRGPLSGANVLTF.

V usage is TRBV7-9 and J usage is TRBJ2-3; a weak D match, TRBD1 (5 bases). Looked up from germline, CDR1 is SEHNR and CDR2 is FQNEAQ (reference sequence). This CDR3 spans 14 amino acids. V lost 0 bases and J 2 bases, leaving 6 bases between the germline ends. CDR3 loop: CASSLADNTDTQYF. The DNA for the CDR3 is TGTGCCAGCAGCTTAGCGGACAACACAGATACGCAGTATTTT. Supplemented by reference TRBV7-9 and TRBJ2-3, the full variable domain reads DTGVSQNPRHKITKRGQNVTFRCDPISEHNRLYWYRQTLGQGPEFLTYFQNEAQLEKSRLLSDRFSAERPKGSFSTLEIQRTEQGDSAMYLCASSLADNTDTQYFGPGTRLTVL.

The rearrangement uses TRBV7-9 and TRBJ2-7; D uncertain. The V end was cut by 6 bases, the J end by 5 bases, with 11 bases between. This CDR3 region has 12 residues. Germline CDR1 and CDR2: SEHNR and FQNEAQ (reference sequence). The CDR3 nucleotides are TGTGCCAGCAGGGGGATAGGAAACGAGCAGTACTTC. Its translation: CASRGIGNEQYF.

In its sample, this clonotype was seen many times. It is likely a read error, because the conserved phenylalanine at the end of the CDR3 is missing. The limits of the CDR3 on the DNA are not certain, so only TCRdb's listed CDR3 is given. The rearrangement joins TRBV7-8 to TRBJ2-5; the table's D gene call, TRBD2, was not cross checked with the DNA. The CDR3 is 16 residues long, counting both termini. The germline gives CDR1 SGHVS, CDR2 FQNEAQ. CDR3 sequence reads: CASSSLAHTGTSGLYI.

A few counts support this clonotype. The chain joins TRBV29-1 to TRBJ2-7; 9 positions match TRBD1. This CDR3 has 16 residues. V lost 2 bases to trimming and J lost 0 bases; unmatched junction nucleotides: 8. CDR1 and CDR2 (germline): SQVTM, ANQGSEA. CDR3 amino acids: CSVELRQGGFSYEQYF. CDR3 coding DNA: TGCAGCGTTGAATTGAGACAGGGGGGGTTCTCCTACGAGCAGTACTTC.

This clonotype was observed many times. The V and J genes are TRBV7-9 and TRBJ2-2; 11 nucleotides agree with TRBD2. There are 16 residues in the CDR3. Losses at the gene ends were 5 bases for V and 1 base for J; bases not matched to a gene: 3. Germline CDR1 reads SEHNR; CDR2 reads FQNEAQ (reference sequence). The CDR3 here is CASSNLAGGNTGELFF. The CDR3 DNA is TGTGCCAGCAGCAACCTAGCGGGGGGGAACACCGGGGAGCTGTTTTTT.

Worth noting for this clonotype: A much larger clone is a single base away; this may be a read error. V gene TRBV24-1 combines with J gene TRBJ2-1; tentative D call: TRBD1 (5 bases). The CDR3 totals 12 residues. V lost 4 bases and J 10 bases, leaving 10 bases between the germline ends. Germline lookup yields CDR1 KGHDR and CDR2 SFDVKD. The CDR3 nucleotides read TGTGCCACCAGTGAAGCAGGGATGGAGCAGTTCTTC. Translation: CATSEAGMEQFF.

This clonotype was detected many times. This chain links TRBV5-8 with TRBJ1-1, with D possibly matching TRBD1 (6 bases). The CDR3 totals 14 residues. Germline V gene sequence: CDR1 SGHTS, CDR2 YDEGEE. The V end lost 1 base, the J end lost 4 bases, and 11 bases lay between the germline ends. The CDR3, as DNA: TGTGCCAGCAGCTTGACAGGGCTGGGCACTGAAGCTTTCTTT. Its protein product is CASSLTGLGTEAFF.

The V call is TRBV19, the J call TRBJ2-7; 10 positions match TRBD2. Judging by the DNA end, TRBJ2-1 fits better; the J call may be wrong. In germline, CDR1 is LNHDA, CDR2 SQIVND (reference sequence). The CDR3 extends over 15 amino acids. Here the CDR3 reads CASSTVLAGYNEQFF. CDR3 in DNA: TGTGCCAGTAGTACAGTACTAGCGGGGTACAATGAGCAGTTCTTC.

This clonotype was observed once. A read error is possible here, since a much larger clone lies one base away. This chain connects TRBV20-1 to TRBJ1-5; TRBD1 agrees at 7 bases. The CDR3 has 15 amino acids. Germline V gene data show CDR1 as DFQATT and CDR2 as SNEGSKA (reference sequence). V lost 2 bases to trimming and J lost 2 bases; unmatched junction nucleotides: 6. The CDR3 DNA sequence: TGCAGTGCTAGAAACCCAGGGGGAGGCAATCAGCCCCAGCATTTT. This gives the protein CSARNPGGGNQPQHF.

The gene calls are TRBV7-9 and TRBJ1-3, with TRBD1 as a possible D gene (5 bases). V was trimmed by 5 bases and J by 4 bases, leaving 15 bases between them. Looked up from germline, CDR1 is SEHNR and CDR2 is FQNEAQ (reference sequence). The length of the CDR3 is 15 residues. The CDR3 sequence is CASSPGRAEGNTIYF. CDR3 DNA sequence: TGTGCCAGCAGCCCAGGCAGGGCAGAGGGAAACACCATATATTTT.

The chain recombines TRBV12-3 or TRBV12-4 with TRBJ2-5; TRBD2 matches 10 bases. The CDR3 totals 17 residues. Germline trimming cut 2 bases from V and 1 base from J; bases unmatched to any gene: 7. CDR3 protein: CASSLLAGAMVQETQYF. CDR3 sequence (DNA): TGTGCCAGCAGTTTACTAGCGGGAGCCATGGTCCAAGAGACCCAGTACTTC.

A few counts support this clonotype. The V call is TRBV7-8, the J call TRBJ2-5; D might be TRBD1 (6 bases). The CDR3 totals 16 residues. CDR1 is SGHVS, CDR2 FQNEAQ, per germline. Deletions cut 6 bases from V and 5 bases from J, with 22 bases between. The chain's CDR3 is CASSYSRGRGSETQYF. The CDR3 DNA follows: TGTGCCAGCAGTTACTCGAGGGGCAGGGGATCGGAGACCCAGTACTTC. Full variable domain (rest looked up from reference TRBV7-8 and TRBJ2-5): GAGVSQSPRYKVAKRGQDVALRCDPISGHVSLFWYQQALGQGPEFLTYFQNEAQLDKSGLPSDRFFAERPEGSVSTLKIQRTQQEDSAVYLCASSYSRGRGSETQYFGPGTRLLVL.

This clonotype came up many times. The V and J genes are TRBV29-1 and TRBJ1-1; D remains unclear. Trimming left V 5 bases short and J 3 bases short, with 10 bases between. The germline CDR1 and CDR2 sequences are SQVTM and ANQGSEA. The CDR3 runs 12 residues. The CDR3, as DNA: TGCAGCGTTTCACGGGGAGACACTGAAGCTTTCTTT. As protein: CSVSRGDTEAFF.

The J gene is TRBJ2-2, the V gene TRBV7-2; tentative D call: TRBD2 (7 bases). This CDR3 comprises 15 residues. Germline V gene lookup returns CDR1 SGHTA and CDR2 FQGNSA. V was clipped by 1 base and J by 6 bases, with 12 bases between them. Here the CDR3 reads CASSLEGGPAGELFF. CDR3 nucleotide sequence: TGTGCCAGCAGCTTAGAGGGGGGGCCTGCCGGGGAGCTGTTTTTT.

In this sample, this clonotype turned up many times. CDR3 protein: CASSVGVWGVQETQYF. In nucleotides, the CDR3 is TGTGCCAGCAGCGTAGGGGTATGGGGGGTCCAAGAGACCCAGTACTTC. This chain links TRBV9 with TRBJ2-5, with TRBD2 as a possible D gene (6 bases). Trimming took off 0 bases at V and 1 base at J, with 13 bases between the two ends. The CDR3 has 16 residues. CDR1 and CDR2 (germline): SGDLS, YYNGEE.

Here the CDR3 reads CASMTDRVLGELFF. CDR3 bases: TGTGCCAGCATGACGGACAGGGTCCTCGGGGAGCTGTTTTTT. The chain has TRBV6-2 or TRBV6-3 and TRBJ2-2, with 8 bases matching TRBD1. The CDR3 length is 14 residues. Germline assignment: CDR1 MNHEY and CDR2 SVGEGT. V shed 7 bases, J shed 7 bases, and the junction held 8 bases outside the gene matches.